The 14 T cell receptor beta chains below were found in one sample sequenced in a study of immune evolution from preneoplasia to lung adenocarcinoma. Repertoires were generated with immunoSEQ multiplex PCR, while TCRdb's copy carries only in-frame clones and drops some. Here the sample spans approximately 6,000 clones, around 80% being singletons. Material: FFPE lung adenocarcinoma in situ tissue. The receptors come from a donor at least 70 years old with lung adenocarcinoma.

The chain is built from TRBV7-9 and TRBJ2-2; 8 bases are a match to TRBD2. V gave up 4 bases and J gave up 5 bases; unmatched junction bases: 6. The CDR3 spans 15 residues. Germline assignment: CDR1 SEHNR and CDR2 FQNEAQ (reference sequence). The CDR3 is CASSSPSGSTGELFF. In nucleotides, the CDR3 is TGTGCCAGCAGCTCGCCCAGCGGGAGTACCGGGGAGCTGTTTTTT.

The chain employs TRBV2 and TRBJ1-3; a weak D match, TRBD1 (5 bases). Deletions cut 7 bases from V and 4 bases from J, with 14 bases between. CDR1 is SNHLY and CDR2 is FYNNEI in the germline V gene. CDR3 length: 14 residues. CDR3 nucleotides: TGTGCCAGCAAAGGGAGCTGGGGGGGAAACACCATATATTTT. Its translation: CASKGSWGGNTIYF.

The genes are TRBV6-5 and TRBJ1-1; D might be TRBD1 (6 bases). CDR1 MNHEY and CDR2 SVGAGI come from the germline V gene. Trimming cost V 6 bases and J 10 bases, with 15 bases left between them. The CDR3 loop spans 12 amino acids. CDR3 DNA: TGTGCCAGCAGCAGACAGGACCACGCAGCTTTCTTT. Translated: CASSRQDHAAFF.

CDR3 residues: CASSEAQRTGSGAFF. The CDR3 region has the DNA TGTGCCAGCAGTGAAGCGCAGAGGACAGGGTCAGGAGCTTTCTTT. V usage is TRBV2 and J usage is TRBJ1-1, with TRBD1 matching over 8 bases. The CDR3 has 15 amino acids. The junction had 10 bases not matched to a gene; V was cut back by 0 bases and J by 10 bases. Germline V gene sequence: CDR1 SNHLY, CDR2 FYNNEI.

Here the CDR3 DNA reads TGTGCCAGCTCCCTAAACTACTTCACTGAAGCTTTCTTT. Translated, it gives CASSLNYFTEAFF. The rearrangement links TRBV18 to TRBJ1-1; D ambiguous. V was pared by 6 bases and J by 4 bases, with 12 bases between. The length of the CDR3 is 13 residues. Germline loops: CDR1 KGHSH, CDR2 LQKENI.

The V call is TRBV27, the J call TRBJ2-2, with 8 bases that match TRBD2. Germline CDR1 is MNHEY and CDR2 is SMNVEV (reference sequence). The CDR3 contains 18 residues. Germline trimming cut 2 bases from V and 5 bases from J; bases unmatched to any gene: 13. This CDR3 reads CASSLGIRAGGGTGELFF. Written as DNA, the CDR3 is TGTGCCAGCAGTTTAGGAATTCGGGCGGGAGGCGGTACCGGGGAGCTGTTTTTT.

The chain employs TRBV7-9 and TRBJ2-2; no firm D call. V was pared by 6 bases and J by 5 bases, with 7 bases between. This CDR3 has 12 residues. Germline CDR1 and CDR2: SEHNR and FQNEAQ (reference sequence). CDR3 residues: CASRRGTGELFF. The CDR3 DNA sequence: TGTGCCAGCAGACGTGGTACCGGGGAGCTGTTTTTT.

J is TRBJ2-5 and V is TRBV15, with a possible D match to TRBD1 (6 bases). Germline assignment: CDR1 LNHNV and CDR2 YYDKDF (reference sequence). The CDR3 runs to 15 residues. Trimming pared 4 bases from V and 4 bases from J, leaving 16 bases between. The CDR3 coding sequence is TGTGCCACCAGCATAAGATTGACAGGTTCAGAGACCCAGTACTTC. It translates to CATSIRLTGSETQYF.

The chain recombines TRBV7-9 with TRBJ2-2; TRBD2 matches at 8 bases. Unmatched junction bases numbered 19, after V lost 7 bases and J lost 6 bases. CDR3 length equals 18 residues. The V gene's germline CDR1 is SEHNR and CDR2 FQNEAQ (reference sequence). CDR3 nucleotides: TGTGCCAGCATACACTTGGGGCCGGGACTAGGGAGATCCGGGGAGCTGTTTTTT. This sequence encodes CASIHLGPGLGRSGELFF.

In its sample, this clone was seen a few times. The rearrangement uses TRBV2 and TRBJ2-7; D not certain. The CDR3 is 12 residues long. Per germline, CDR1 SNHLY and CDR2 FYNNEI. Trimming shortened V by 4 bases and J by 5 bases, and 9 bases separated the two germline ends. The CDR3 loop is CASSGQTHEQYF. The CDR3 bases are TGTGCCAGCAGTGGGCAAACCCACGAGCAGTACTTC.

This clone has a handful of counts. This sequence joins TRBV27 and TRBJ2-3, with D unresolved. CDR1 is MNHEY and CDR2 is SMNVEV in the germline V gene (reference sequence). The CDR3 length is 16 residues. V was trimmed by 7 bases and J by 6 bases, leaving 23 bases between them. Here the CDR3 reads CASTQTGPGLADTQYF. The CDR3 region has the DNA TGTGCCAGCACCCAGACCGGCCCGGGCCTCGCGGATACGCAGTATTTT.

For this clone: The junction departs from germline at one end; a sequencing error may be responsible. The gene calls are TRBV10-2 and TRBJ2-7; 8 bases line up with TRBD1. The CDR3 length is 13 residues. The germline CDR1 and CDR2 sequences are WSHSY and SAAADI. CDR3 sequence: CASSESWGQAADF. The CDR3 DNA reads TGCGCCAGCAGTGAGTCATGGGGACAGGCGGCCGACTTC.

The chain carries TRBV27 and TRBJ2-1, with a tentative D call TRBD2 (6 bases). The CDR3 has 15 residues. V was cut by 5 bases and J by 4 bases, with 15 bases left in between. Germline V gives CDR1 MNHEY, CDR2 SMNVEV (reference sequence). This CDR3 reads CASSLIAAPYNEQFF. As DNA, the CDR3 is TGTGCCAGCAGTCTAATAGCGGCGCCGTACAATGAGCAGTTCTTC.

The V call is TRBV11-2, the J call TRBJ1-2; D is unresolved. The germline gives CDR1 SGHAT, CDR2 FQNNGV. V lost 0 bases and J lost 4, with 6 bases in between. This CDR3 has 13 residues. This CDR3 reads CASSLDGLYGYTF. The DNA of the CDR3 is TGTGCCAGCAGCTTAGATGGTCTCTATGGCTACACCTTC.